What follows is one TCR beta chain and its context. Investigators divided CD4+ cells into CD45RA+ naive and CD45RA-negative memory subsets. Libraries were prepared by immunoSEQ multiplex PCR; TCRdb keeps only in-frame clonotypes and omits some of them. Here the sample spans 2 million to 3 million clones, approximately 90% being singletons. The data derive from a study of shared clonotypes between healthy human individuals. The sequence came from a man aged 18 to 30 in good health. Sequenced sample: naive CD4+ T cells sorted from blood. Subset of the sample: CD45RA+ positively selected.

DNA for the CDR3: TGTGCCAGCAGTCTTACAGGGGGCGGGTCCTGGGGCTACACCTTC. Its protein product is CASSLTGGGSWGYTF. V and J are TRBV28 and TRBJ1-2, with TRBD1 matching 9 bases. The J segment lost 8 bases and the V segment lost 5 bases, leaving 12 bases of the junction unmatched. The CDR3 contains 15 residues. CDR1 and CDR2 from the germline V gene are MDHEN and SYDVKM.